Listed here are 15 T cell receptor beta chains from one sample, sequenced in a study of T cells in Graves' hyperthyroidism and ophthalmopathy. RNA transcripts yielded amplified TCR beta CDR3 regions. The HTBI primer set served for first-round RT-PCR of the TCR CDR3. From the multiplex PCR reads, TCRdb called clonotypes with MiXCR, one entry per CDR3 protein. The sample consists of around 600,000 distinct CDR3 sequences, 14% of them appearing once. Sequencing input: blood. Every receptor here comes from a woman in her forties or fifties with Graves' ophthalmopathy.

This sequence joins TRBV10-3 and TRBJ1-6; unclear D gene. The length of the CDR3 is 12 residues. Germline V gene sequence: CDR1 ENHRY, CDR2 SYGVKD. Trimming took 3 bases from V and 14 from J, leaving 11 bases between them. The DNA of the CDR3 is TGTGCCATCAGTGAAGGACCGCAGGCCCTCCACTTT. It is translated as CAISEGPQALHF.

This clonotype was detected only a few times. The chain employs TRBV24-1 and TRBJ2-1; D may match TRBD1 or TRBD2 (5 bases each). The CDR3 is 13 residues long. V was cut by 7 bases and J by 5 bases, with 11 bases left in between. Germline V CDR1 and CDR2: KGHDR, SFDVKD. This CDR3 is CATRGDGNNEQFF. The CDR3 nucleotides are TGTGCCACCAGGGGGGACGGAAACAATGAGCAGTTCTTC.

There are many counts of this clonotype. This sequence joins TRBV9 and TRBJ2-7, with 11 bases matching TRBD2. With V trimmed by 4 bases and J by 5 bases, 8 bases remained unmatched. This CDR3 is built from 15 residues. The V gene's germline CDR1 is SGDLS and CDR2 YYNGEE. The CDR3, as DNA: TGTGCCAGCAGCCCGACTAGCGGGAAGAAACACGAGCAGTACTTC. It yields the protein CASSPTSGKKHEQYF.

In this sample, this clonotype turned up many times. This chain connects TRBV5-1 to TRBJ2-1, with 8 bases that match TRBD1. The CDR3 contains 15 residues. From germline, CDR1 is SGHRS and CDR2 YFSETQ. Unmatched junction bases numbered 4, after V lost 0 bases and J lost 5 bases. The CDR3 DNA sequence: TGCGCCAGCAGCTTGGGGGACAGGAGCCACAATGAGCAGTTCTTC. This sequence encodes CASSLGDRSHNEQFF.

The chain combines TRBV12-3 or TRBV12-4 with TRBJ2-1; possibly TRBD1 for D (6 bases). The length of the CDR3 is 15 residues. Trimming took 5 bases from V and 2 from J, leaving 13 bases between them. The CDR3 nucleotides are TGTGCCAGCAGTGGGGGCGCACACCCCTACAATGAGCAGTTCTTC. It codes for CASSGGAHPYNEQFF.

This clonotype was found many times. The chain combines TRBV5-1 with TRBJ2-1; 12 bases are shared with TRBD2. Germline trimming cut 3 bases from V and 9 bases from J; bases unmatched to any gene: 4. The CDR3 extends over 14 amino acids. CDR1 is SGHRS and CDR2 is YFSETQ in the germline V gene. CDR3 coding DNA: TGCGCCAGCAGCTGGACTAGCGGGATTCTTGAGCAGTTCTTC. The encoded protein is CASSWTSGILEQFF.

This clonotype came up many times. Here the CDR3 DNA reads TGTGCCAGCAGCCAAGTTCATTCAGGGGGAGATCGGTATGGCTACACCTTC. It translates to CASSQVHSGGDRYGYTF. The chain links TRBV3-1 to TRBJ1-2; 7 nucleotides line up with TRBD1. V shed 1 base, J shed 5 bases, and the junction held 13 bases outside the gene matches. There are 17 residues in the CDR3. CDR1 is LGHDT, CDR2 YNNKEL, per germline (reference sequence).

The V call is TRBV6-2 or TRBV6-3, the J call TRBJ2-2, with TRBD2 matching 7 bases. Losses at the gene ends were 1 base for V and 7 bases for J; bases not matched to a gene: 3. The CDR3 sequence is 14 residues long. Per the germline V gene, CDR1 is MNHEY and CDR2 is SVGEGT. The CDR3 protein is CASSYLLAIGELFF. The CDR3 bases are TGTGCCAGCAGTTACTTACTAGCGATCGGGGAGCTGTTTTTT.

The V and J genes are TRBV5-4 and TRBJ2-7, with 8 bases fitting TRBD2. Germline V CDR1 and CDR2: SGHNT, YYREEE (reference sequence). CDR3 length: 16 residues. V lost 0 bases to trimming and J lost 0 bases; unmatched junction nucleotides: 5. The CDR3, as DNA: TGTGCCAGCAGCTTGGAGGTCGGGAGGGCCTCCTACGAGCAGTACTTC. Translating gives CASSLEVGRASYEQYF.

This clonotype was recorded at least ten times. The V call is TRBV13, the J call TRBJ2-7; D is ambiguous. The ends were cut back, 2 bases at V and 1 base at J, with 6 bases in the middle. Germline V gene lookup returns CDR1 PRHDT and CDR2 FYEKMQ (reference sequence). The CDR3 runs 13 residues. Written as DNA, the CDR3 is TGTGCCAGCAGCTTACAGAGGTCCTACGAGCAGTACTTC. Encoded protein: CASSLQRSYEQYF.

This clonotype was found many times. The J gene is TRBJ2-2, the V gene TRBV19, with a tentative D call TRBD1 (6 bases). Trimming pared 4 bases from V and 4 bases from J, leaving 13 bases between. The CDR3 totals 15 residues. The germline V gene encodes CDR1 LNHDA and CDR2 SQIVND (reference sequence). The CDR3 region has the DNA TGTGCCAGTAGTAGGCGGCAGGGGAGCACCGGGGAGCTGTTTTTT. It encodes CASSRRQGSTGELFF.

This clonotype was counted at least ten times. This chain's CDR3 is CASSPRTSGTHEQYF. CDR3 nucleotide sequence: TGTGCCAGCAGCCCCCGGACTAGCGGGACCCACGAGCAGTACTTC. The rearrangement links TRBV7-2 to TRBJ2-7, with TRBD2 matching over 12 bases. After removal of 5 bases from V and 5 bases from J, the junction contained 7 bases not matched to a gene. Per germline, CDR1 SGHTA and CDR2 FQGNSA. The CDR3 has 15 amino acids.

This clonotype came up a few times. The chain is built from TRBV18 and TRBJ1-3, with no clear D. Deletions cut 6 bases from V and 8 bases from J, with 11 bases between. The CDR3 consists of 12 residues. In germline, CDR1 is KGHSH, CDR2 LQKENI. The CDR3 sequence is CASSTGPDTIYF. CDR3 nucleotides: TGTGCCAGCTCTACCGGGCCCGACACCATATATTTT.

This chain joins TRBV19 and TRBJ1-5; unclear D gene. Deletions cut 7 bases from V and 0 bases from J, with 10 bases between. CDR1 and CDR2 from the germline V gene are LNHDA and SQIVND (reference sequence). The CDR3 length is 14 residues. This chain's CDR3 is CASKQHASNQPQHF. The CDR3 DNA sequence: TGTGCCAGTAAACAACACGCTAGCAATCAGCCCCAGCATTTT.

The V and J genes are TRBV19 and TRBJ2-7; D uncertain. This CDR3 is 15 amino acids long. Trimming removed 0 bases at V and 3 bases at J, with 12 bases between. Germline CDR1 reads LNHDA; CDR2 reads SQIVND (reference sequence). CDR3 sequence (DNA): TGTGCCAGTAGTATAGAAGCCAGCACAGACTACGAGCAGTACTTC. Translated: CASSIEASTDYEQYF.